These 20 T cell receptor beta chains were sequenced from one sample in a study of blood T cells in healthy people across ages. A second PCR, run for about 7 to 11 cycles, used a sample-barcoded 5' primer plus a J-beta primer mix. TCRdb re-called the 5' RACE reads with MiXCR, one entry per CDR3 protein. The sample carries 700,000 to 1,000,000 distinct CDR3 sequences, around 43% recorded once. The sequenced sample consisted of blood. The receptor set was obtained from a man aged 60 to 75 in good health.

This clonotype was counted a few times. The rearrangement links TRBV9 to TRBJ1-2; D might be TRBD1 (5 bases). V was trimmed by 1 base and J by 4 bases, leaving 14 bases between them. Germline assignment: CDR1 SGDLS and CDR2 YYNGEE. This CDR3 has 15 residues. CDR3 in amino acids: CASSVYGQGGYGYTF. The CDR3 bases are TGTGCCAGCAGCGTATACGGGCAGGGTGGCTATGGCTACACCTTC.

The CDR3 reads CASSLTRGHSGYTF. As DNA, the CDR3 is TGCGCCAGCAGCCTGACCAGGGGGCATAGCGGCTACACCTTC. This chain joins TRBV5-1 and TRBJ1-2; 8 bases are shared with TRBD1. Trimming at V came to 4 bases and at J to 8 bases, leaving 10 bases not matched to a gene. Germline loops: CDR1 SGHRS, CDR2 YFSETQ. This CDR3 contains 14 residues. Complete variable domain (other parts from reference TRBV5-1 and TRBJ1-2): KAGVTQTPRYLIKTRGQQVTLSCSPISGHRSVSWYQQTPGQGLQFLFEYFSETQRNKGNFPGRFSGRQFSNSRSEMNVSTLELGDSALYLCASSLTRGHSGYTFGSGTRLTVV.

Only a few counts were recorded for this clonotype. This chain's CDR3 is CSARDPATGTDTQYF. CDR3 DNA sequence: TGCAGTGCTAGAGATCCGGCGACAGGCACAGATACGCAGTATTTT. The genes are TRBV20-1 and TRBJ2-3; tentatively, D is TRBD1 (5 bases). Germline CDR1 DFQATT, CDR2 SNEGSKA (reference sequence). The CDR3 has 15 residues. Deletions cut 0 bases from V and 1 base from J, with 11 bases between.

This clonotype was detected a few times. V gene TRBV3-1 combines with J gene TRBJ2-7; D is undetermined. The CDR3 is 16 amino acids. The V end lost 2 bases, the J end lost 2 bases, and 16 bases lay between the germline ends. The germline CDR1 and CDR2 sequences are LGHDT and YNNKEL (reference sequence). The CDR3 DNA reads as TGTGCCAGCAGCCAATCCCCGAGACGGCGAGCCTACGAGCAGTACTTC. Protein sequence: CASSQSPRRRAYEQYF.

The chain uses TRBV4-3 and TRBJ1-1; D remains unclear. With 0 bases removed from V and 0 bases from J, the gap between germline ends came to 14 bases. The CDR3 loop spans 17 amino acids. Germline assignment: CDR1 LGHNA and CDR2 YSLEER. The CDR3 is CASSQDQSGLMNTEAFF. The CDR3 DNA is TGCGCCAGCAGCCAAGATCAATCTGGTTTGATGAACACTGAAGCTTTCTTT.

This clonotype was counted between two and nine times. CDR3 in DNA: TGTGCCAGCAGCTTTGGTGAGGTTACCTACGAGCAGTACTTC. This codes for CASSFGEVTYEQYF. This chain uses TRBV7-2 with TRBJ2-7; D gene uncertain. Germline CDR1 reads SGHTA; CDR2 reads FQGNSA. V lost 3 bases and J lost 2, with 11 bases in between. The CDR3 runs 14 residues.

The rearrangement joins TRBV7-9 to TRBJ1-2, with TRBD1 matching 7 bases. Germline V gives CDR1 SEHNR, CDR2 FQNEAQ (reference sequence). V shed 5 bases and J 4 bases; nucleotides not matched to a gene: 10. The CDR3 loop spans 15 amino acids. The CDR3 here is CASSPDRALLYGYTF. CDR3 nucleotide sequence: TGTGCCAGCAGCCCCGACAGGGCCTTACTCTATGGCTACACCTTC.

The V call is TRBV4-3, the J call TRBJ1-1; no clear D gene. V gave up 0 bases and J gave up 1 base, with 6 bases separating them. The CDR3 consists of 14 residues. The germline gives CDR1 LGHNA, CDR2 YSLEER. In DNA, the CDR3 is TGCGCCAGCAGCCAAGATACGGCGAACACTGAAGCTTTCTTT. It encodes CASSQDTANTEAFF.

The genes are TRBV11-3 and TRBJ2-5; D might be TRBD2 (6 bases). Deletions cut 3 bases from V and 2 bases from J, with 16 bases between. This CDR3 contains 16 residues. Germline V lookup: CDR1 SGHNT, CDR2 YENEEA. The CDR3 loop reads CASSLGGPLRQETQYF. The CDR3 nucleotides are TGTGCCAGCAGCTTGGGGGGTCCTCTGCGGCAAGAGACCCAGTACTTC.

In this sample, this clonotype turned up a few times. The V and J genes are TRBV7-2 and TRBJ2-7; no clear D gene. Looked up from germline, CDR1 is SGHTA and CDR2 is FQGNSA. Trimming cost V 3 bases and J 3 bases, with 9 bases left between them. The CDR3 length is 13 residues. This chain's CDR3 is CASSFSPNYEQYF. CDR3 DNA sequence: TGTGCCAGCAGCTTCTCACCTAACTACGAGCAGTACTTC.

The chain combines TRBV24-1 with TRBJ2-1; TRBD1 matches 11 bases. The V and J ends lost 6 bases and 7 bases, in that order; junction bases with no gene match: 4. Germline CDR1 and CDR2: KGHDR and SFDVKD. The CDR3 extends over 14 amino acids. DNA of the CDR3: TGTGCCACCAGTCAGGACAGGGGGCTGAATGAGCAGTTCTTC. Protein sequence: CATSQDRGLNEQFF.

This clonotype appeared a few times. The chain combines TRBV12-3 or TRBV12-4 with TRBJ2-7; a possible D gene is TRBD1 (6 bases). Trimming stripped 6 bases from V and 5 bases from J, with 11 bases between. The CDR3 length is 12 residues. CDR3 in amino acids: CASRLRGNEQYF. The CDR3 coding sequence is TGTGCCAGCAGACTCAGGGGAAACGAGCAGTACTTC.

The chain joins TRBV11-2 to TRBJ1-2; D gene ambiguous. V dropped 1 base and J dropped 4 bases, with 13 bases sitting between them. The CDR3 covers 15 residues. Per the germline V gene, CDR1 is SGHAT and CDR2 is FQNNGV. The chain's CDR3 is CASSLVGSKSYGYTF. The CDR3 nucleotides read TGTGCCAGCAGCTTAGTAGGGAGCAAGAGCTATGGCTACACCTTC. Combining the CDR3 with reference TRBV11-2 and TRBJ1-2 gives the whole variable domain EAGVAQSPRYKIIEKRQSVAFWCNPISGHATLYWYQQILGQGPKLLIQFQNNGVVDDSQLPKDRFSAERLKGVDSTLKIQPAKLEDSAVYLCASSLVGSKSYGYTFGSGTRLTVV.

The sample holds a few counts of this clonotype. The rearrangement uses TRBV7-4 and TRBJ1-1, with D hard to call. Germline loops: CDR1 SGHVT, CDR2 SQSDAQ. This CDR3 contains 13 residues. Trimming left V 6 bases short and J 2 bases short, with 10 bases between. As DNA, the CDR3 is TGTGCCAGCAGTGGGGAGCCTAACACTGAAGCTTTCTTT. Protein sequence: CASSGEPNTEAFF. Filled out from reference TRBV7-4 and TRBJ1-1, the complete variable domain reads GAGVSQSPRYKVAKRGRDVALRCDSISGHVTLYWYRQTLGQGSEVLTYSQSDAQRDKSGRPSGRFSAERPERSVSTLKIQRTEQGDSAVYLCASSGEPNTEAFFGQGTRLTVV.

V usage is TRBV6-2 or TRBV6-3 and J usage is TRBJ2-1; possible D gene TRBD1, 6 bases. The CDR3 is 13 residues long. V was pared by 6 bases and J by 9 bases, with 15 bases between. Germline lookup yields CDR1 MNHEY and CDR2 SVGEGT. The chain's CDR3 is CASRDRRQGEQFF. The DNA of the CDR3 is TGTGCCAGCAGGGACAGACGGCAAGGTGAGCAGTTCTTC.

V gene TRBV20-1 combines with J gene TRBJ2-1; 9 bases align to TRBD2. V was clipped by 1 base and J by 7 bases; unmatched bases: 11. Germline values: CDR1 DFQATT, CDR2 SNEGSKA (reference sequence). This CDR3 comprises 16 residues. The chain's CDR3 is CSARATSGGIGNEQFF. CDR3 coding DNA: TGCAGTGCTAGAGCTACAAGCGGGGGGATAGGTAATGAGCAGTTCTTC.

Details on this clonotype: A much larger clone lies a single base off, so this may be a read error. The rearrangement links TRBV7-9 to TRBJ2-1, with 10 bases lining up with TRBD2. CDR3 length: 15 amino acids. Trimming took 1 base from V and 6 from J; bases not matched to a gene: 3. The germline gives CDR1 SEHNR, CDR2 FQNEAQ (reference sequence). This CDR3 reads CASSLVLAGANEQFF. CDR3 DNA: TGTGCCAGCAGCTTAGTTCTAGCGGGGGCCAATGAGCAGTTCTTC.

The genes are TRBV27 and TRBJ2-7; 9 bases fit TRBD1. Germline trimming cut 5 bases from V and 5 bases from J; bases unmatched to any gene: 4. There are 13 residues in the CDR3. CDR1 and CDR2 (germline): MNHEY, SMNVEV (reference sequence). The CDR3 here is CASSHRGPNEQYF. In nucleotides, the CDR3 is TGTGCCAGCAGTCACAGGGGGCCCAACGAGCAGTACTTC.

This chain connects TRBV20-1 to TRBJ1-5; D unclear. CDR1 and CDR2 (germline): DFQATT, SNEGSKA (reference sequence). This CDR3 contains 17 residues. V was pared by 2 bases and J by 2 bases, with 19 bases between. In DNA, the CDR3 is TGCAGTGCTAGACAACTAGGGATTCTGGATGGCAATCAGCCCCAGCATTTT. Translating gives CSARQLGILDGNQPQHF.

This chain joins TRBV20-1 and TRBJ2-3; D gene unclear. The germline gives CDR1 DFQATT, CDR2 SNEGSKA (reference sequence). V dropped 0 bases and J dropped 3 bases, with 13 bases sitting between them. The CDR3 has 15 amino acids. CDR3 nucleotides: TGCAGTGCTAGAGATGGGCAGGTCGGGACAGATACGCAGTATTTT. Protein product: CSARDGQVGTDTQYF.